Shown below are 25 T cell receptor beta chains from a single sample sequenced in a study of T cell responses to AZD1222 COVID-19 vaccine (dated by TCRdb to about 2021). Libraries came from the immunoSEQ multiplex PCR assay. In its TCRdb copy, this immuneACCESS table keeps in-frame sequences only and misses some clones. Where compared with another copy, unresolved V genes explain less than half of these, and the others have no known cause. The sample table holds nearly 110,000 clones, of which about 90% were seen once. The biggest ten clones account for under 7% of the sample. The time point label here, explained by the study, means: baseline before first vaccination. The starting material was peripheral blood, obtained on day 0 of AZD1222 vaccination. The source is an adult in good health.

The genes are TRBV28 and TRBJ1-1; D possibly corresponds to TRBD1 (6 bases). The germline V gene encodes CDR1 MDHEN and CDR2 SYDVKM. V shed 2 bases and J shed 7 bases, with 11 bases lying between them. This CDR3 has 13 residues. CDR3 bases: TGTGCCAGCAGTTTAGACAGGAACCTTGAAGCTTTCTTT. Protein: CASSLDRNLEAFF.

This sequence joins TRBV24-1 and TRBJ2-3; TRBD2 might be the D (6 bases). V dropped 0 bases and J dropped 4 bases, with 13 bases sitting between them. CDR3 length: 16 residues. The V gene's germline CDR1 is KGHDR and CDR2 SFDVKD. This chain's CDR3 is CATSDLSEGFADTQYF. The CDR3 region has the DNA TGTGCCACCAGTGATTTGTCGGAGGGGTTCGCAGATACGCAGTATTTT.

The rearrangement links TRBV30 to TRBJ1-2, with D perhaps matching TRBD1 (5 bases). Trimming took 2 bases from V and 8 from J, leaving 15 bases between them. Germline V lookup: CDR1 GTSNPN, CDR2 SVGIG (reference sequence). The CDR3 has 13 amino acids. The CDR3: CAWSSQGLSGYTF. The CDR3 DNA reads TGTGCCTGGAGTTCCCAGGGTCTGTCGGGCTACACCTTC.

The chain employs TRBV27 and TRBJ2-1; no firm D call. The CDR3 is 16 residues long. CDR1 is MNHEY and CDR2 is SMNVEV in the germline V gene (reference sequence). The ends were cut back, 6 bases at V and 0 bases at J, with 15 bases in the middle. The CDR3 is CASRAQFGNSYNEQFF. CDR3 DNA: TGTGCCAGCAGGGCCCAATTCGGCAACTCCTACAATGAGCAGTTCTTC.

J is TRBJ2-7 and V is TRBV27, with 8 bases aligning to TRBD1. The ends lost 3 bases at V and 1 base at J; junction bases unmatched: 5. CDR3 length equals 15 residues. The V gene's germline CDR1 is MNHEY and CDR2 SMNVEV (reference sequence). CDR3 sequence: CASSFGDRISYEQYF. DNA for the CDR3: TGTGCCAGCAGTTTTGGGGACAGGATATCCTACGAGCAGTACTTC.

Here the CDR3 reads CASSTPPGVGSRYNEQFF. The CDR3 bases are TGTGCCAGTAGTACCCCTCCCGGAGTAGGGAGCCGATACAATGAGCAGTTCTTC. The V gene is TRBV19, the J gene TRBJ2-1, with D perhaps matching TRBD2 (5 bases). The CDR3 has 18 residues. Germline CDR1 LNHDA, CDR2 SQIVND (reference sequence). V was clipped by 4 bases and J by 4 bases, with 23 bases between them.

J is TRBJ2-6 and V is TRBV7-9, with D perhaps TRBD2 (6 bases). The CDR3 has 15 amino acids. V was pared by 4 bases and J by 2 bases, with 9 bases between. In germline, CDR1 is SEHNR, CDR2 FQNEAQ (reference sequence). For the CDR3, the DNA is TGTGCCAGCAGCTCCGGGAGTCCTGGGGCCAACGTCCTGACTTTC. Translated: CASSSGSPGANVLTF.

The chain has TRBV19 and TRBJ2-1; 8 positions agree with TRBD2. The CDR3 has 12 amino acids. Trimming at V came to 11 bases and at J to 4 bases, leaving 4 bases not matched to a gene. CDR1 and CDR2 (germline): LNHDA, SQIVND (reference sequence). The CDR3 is CASRGGYNEQFF. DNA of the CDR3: TGTGCCTCCCGGGGGGGTTACAATGAGCAGTTCTTC.

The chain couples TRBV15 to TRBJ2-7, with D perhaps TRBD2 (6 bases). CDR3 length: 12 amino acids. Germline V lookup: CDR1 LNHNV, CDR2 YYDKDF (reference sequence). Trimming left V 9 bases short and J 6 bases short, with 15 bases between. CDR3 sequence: CATTDRGIEQYF. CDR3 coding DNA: TGTGCCACGACAGACCGGGGGATCGAGCAGTACTTC.

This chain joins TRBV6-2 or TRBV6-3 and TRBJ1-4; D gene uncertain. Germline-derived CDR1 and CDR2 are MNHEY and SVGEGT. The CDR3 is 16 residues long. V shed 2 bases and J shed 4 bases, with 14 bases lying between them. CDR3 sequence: CASSYDPRTFNEKLFF. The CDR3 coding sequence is TGTGCCAGCAGTTACGACCCGCGGACCTTTAATGAAAAACTGTTTTTT.

The CDR3 sequence: CASSFGPNSGNTIYF. CDR3 DNA: TGTGCCAGCAGCTTTGGACCGAACTCTGGAAACACCATATATTTT. The chain carries TRBV7-2 and TRBJ1-3, with D hard to call. Trimming took off 3 bases at V and 0 bases at J, with 9 bases between the two ends. The CDR3 covers 15 residues. Germline values: CDR1 SGHTA, CDR2 FQGNSA.

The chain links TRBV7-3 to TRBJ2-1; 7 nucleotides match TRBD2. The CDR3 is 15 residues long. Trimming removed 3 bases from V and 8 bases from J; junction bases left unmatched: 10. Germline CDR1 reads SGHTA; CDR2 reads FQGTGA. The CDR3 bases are TGTGCCAGCAGCTTCTCCGGGACTAAGGCCGATGAGCAGTTCTTC. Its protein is CASSFSGTKADEQFF.

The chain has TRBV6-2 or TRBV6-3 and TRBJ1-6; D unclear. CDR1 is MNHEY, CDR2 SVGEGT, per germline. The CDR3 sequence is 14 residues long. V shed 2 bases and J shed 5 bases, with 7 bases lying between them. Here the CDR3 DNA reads TGTGCCAGCAGTTACGGGTTCGATAATTCACCCCTCCACTTT. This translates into CASSYGFDNSPLHF.

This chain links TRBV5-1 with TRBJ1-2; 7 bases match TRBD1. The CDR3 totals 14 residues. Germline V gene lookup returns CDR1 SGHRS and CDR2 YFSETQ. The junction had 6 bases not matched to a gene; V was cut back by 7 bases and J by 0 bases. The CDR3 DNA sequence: TGCGCCAGCGCACAGGGGACCACTAACTATGGCTACACCTTC. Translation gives CASAQGTTNYGYTF.

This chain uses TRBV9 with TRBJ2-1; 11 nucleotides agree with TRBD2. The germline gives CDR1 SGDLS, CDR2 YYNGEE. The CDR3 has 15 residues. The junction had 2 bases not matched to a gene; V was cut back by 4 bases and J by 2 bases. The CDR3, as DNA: TGTGCCAGCAGCAAGACTAGCGGGACCTACAATGAGCAGTTCTTC. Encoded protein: CASSKTSGTYNEQFF.

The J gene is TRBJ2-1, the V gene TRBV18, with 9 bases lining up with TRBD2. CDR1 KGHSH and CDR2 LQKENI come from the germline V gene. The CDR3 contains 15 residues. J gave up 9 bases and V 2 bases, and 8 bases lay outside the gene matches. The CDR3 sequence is CASSPLAGVLVEQFF. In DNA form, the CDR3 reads TGTGCCAGCTCACCATTAGCGGGAGTGTTGGTTGAGCAGTTCTTC.

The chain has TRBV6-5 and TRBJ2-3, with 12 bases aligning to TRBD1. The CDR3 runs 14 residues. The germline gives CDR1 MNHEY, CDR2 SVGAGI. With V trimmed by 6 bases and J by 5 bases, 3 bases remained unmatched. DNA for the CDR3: TGTGCCAGCAGCCGGGACAGGGGGCAAGATACGCAGTATTTT. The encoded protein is CASSRDRGQDTQYF.

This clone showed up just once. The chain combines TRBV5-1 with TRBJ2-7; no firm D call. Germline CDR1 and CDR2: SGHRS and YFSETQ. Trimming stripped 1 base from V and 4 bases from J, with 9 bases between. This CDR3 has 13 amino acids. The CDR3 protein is CASSLRQPYEQYF. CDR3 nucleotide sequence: TGCGCCAGCAGCTTGCGGCAGCCATACGAGCAGTACTTC.

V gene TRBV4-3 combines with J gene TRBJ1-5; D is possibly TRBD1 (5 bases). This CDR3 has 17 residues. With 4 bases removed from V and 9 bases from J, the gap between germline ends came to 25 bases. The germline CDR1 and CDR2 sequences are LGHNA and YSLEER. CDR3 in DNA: TGCGCCAGCAGCCGTAGAAGGGGAGAGTTGTCGGGGCGGCCCCAGCATTTT. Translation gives CASSRRRGELSGRPQHF.

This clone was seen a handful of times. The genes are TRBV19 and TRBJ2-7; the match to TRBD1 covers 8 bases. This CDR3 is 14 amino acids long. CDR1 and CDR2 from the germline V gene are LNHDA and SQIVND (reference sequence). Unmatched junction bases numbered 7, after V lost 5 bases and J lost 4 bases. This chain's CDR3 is CASSVGQGWYEQYF. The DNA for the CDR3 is TGTGCCAGTAGTGTTGGACAGGGCTGGTACGAGCAGTACTTC.

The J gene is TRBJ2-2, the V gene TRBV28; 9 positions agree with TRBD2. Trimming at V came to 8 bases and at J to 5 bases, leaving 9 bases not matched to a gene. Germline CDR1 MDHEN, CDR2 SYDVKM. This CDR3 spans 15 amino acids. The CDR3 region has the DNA TGTGCCAGCTGCGGGAGGGTCGGGGCAACCGGGGAGCTGTTTTTT. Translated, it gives CASCGRVGATGELFF.

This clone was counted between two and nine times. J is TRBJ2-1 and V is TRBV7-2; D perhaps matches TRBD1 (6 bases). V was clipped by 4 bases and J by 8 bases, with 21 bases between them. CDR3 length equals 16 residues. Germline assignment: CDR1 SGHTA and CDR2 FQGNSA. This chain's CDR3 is CASSSQRQGLYYEQFF. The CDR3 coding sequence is TGTGCCAGCAGCTCACAACGGCAGGGGCTGTACTATGAGCAGTTCTTC.

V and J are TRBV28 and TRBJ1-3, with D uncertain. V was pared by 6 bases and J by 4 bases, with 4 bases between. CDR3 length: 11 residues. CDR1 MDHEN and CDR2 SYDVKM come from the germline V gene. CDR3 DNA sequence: TGTGCCAGCAGAACAGGAAACACCATATATTTT. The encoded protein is CASRTGNTIYF.

CDR3 bases: TGTGCCAGCAGCCCCGCCGGGACAGTTCACTACGAGCAGTACTTC. It encodes CASSPAGTVHYEQYF. The rearrangement uses TRBV7-9 and TRBJ2-7; TRBD1 matches 7 bases. The CDR3 length is 15 residues. Germline V CDR1 and CDR2: SEHNR, FQNEAQ (reference sequence). V dropped 5 bases and J dropped 3; count of bases not matched to a gene: 10. The full variable domain, rest sourced from reference TRBV7-9 and TRBJ2-7, is DTGVSQNPRHKITKRGQNVTFRCDPISEHNRLYWYRQTLGQGPEFLTYFQNEAQLEKSRLLSDRFSAERPKGSFSTLEIQRTEQGDSAMYLCASSPAGTVHYEQYFGPGTRLTVT.

The CDR3: CASSLNFRDTQYF. The CDR3 DNA reads as TGTGCCAGCAGCTTAAACTTCCGTGATACGCAGTATTTT. This chain connects TRBV7-3 to TRBJ2-3; D call uncertain. The germline V and J ends were trimmed by 1 base and 6 bases, with 8 bases remaining between them. Germline V gene data show CDR1 as SGHTA and CDR2 as FQGTGA. The length of the CDR3 is 13 residues.